The clone carrying this TCR beta chain was seen a few times. This sample was included in a study of Graves' ophthalmopathy and Graves' hyperthyroidism. Deletions cut 6 bases from V and 2 bases from J, with 16 bases between. This CDR3 has 15 residues. CDR1 MNHEY and CDR2 SMNVEV come from the germline V gene (reference sequence). Amplified TCR beta CDR3 regions were obtained using RNA transcripts as template. An initial RT-PCR round employing HTBI primers preceded a second-round multiplex PCR. TCRdb re-analysed the multiplex PCR reads in MiXCR, keeping a single row per CDR3 protein. Among hundreds of thousands of distinct CDR3 sequences listed, approximately 22% were seen once.

The chain employs TRBV27 and TRBJ1-1; D might be TRBD1 (5 bases). The origin of this receptor is a woman aged 18-29 years with stable Graves' hyperthyroidism. Some clones in this sample may be carry-over from other donors' samples. The source material was peripheral blood. The DNA of the CDR3 is TGTGCCAGCAGACGATGGGCAGGGTATAACACTGAAGCTTTCTTT. Residues: CASRRWAGYNTEAFF.